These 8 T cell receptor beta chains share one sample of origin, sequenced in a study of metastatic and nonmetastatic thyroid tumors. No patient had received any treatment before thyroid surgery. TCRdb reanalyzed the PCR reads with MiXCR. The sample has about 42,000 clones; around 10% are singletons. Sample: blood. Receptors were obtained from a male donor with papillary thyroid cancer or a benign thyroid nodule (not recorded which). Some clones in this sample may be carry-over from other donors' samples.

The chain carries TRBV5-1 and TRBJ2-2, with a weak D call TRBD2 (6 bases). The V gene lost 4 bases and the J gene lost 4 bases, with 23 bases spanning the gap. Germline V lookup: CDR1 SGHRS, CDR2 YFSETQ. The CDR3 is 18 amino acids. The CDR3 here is CASSPLGLTMMVTGELFF. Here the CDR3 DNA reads TGCGCCAGCAGCCCTCTAGGACTAACAATGATGGTCACCGGGGAGCTGTTTTTT.

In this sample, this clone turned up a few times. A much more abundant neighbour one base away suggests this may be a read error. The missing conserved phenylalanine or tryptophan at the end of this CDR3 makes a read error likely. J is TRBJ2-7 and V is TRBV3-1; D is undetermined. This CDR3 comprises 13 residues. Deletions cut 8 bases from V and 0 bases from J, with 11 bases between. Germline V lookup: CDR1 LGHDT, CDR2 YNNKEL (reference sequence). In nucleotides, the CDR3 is TGTGCCAGCTATGACACGACCTCCTACGAGCAGTACCTC. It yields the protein CASYDTTSYEQYL.

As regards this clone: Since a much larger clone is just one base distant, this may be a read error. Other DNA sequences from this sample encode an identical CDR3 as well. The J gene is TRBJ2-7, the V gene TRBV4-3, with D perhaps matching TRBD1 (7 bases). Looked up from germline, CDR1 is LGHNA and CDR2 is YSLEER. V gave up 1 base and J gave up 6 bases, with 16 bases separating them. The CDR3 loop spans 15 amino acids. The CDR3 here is CASSQGQGVGGEQYF. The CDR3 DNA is TGCGCCAGCAGCCAAGGACAGGGCGTGGGGGGCGAGCAGTACTTC.

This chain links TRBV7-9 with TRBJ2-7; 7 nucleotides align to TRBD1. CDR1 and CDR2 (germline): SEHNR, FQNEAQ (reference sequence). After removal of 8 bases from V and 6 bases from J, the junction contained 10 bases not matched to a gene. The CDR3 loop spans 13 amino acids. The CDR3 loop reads CASGPLAGGEQYF. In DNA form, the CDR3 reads TGTGCCAGCGGCCCCCTCGCAGGGGGCGAGCAGTACTTC. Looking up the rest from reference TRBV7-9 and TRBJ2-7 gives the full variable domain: DTGVSQNPRHKITKRGQNVTFRCDPISEHNRLYWYRQTLGQGPEFLTYFQNEAQLEKSRLLSDRFSAERPKGSFSTLEIQRTEQGDSAMYLCASGPLAGGEQYFGPGTRLTVT.

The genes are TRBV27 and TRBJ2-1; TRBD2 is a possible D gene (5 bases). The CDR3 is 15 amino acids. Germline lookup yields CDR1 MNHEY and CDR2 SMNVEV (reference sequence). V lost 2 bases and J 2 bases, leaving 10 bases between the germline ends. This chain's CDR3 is CASSLRGPPYNEQFF. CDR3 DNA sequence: TGTGCCAGCAGTTTACGAGGGCCGCCCTACAATGAGCAGTTCTTC.

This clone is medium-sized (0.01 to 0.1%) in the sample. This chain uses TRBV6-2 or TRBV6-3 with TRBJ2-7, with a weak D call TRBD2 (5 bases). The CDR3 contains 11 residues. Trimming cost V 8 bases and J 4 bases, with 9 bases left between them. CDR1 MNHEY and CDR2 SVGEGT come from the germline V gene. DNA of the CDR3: TGTGCCAGCGACGGACTTTACGAGCAGTACTTC. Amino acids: CASDGLYEQYF.

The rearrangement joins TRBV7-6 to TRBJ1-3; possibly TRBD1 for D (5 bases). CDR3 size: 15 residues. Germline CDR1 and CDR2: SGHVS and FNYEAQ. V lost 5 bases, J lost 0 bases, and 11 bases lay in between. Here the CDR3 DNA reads TGTGCCAGCAGCGCAACCGGGACCTCTGGAAACACCATATATTTT. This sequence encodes CASSATGTSGNTIYF.

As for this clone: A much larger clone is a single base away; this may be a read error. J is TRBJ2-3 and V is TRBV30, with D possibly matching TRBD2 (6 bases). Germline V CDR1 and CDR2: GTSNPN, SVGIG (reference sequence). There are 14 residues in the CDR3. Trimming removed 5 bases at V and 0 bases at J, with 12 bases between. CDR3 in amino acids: CAWLMGTSTDTQYF. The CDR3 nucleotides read TGTGCCTGGCTTATGGGGACTAGCACAGATACGCAGTATTTT. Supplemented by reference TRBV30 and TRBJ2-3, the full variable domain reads SQTIHQWPATLVQPVGSPLSLECTVEGTSNPNLYWYRQAAGRGLQLLFYSVGIGQISSEVPQNLSASRPQDRQFILSSKKLLLSDSGFYLCAWLMGTSTDTQYFGPGTRLTVL.